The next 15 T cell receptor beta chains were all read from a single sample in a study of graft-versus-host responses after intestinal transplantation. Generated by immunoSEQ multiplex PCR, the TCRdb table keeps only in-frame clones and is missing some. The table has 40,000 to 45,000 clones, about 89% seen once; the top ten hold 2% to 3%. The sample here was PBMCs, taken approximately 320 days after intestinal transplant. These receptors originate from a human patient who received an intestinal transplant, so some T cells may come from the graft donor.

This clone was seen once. CDR3 DNA: TGTGCCAGCAGCTTTAGTCCCGGTACTGAAGCTTTCTTT. Encoded protein: CASSFSPGTEAFF. V and J are TRBV7-2 and TRBJ1-1; D is undetermined. This CDR3 comprises 13 residues. Germline CDR1 reads SGHTA; CDR2 reads FQGNSA. The V gene lost 3 bases and the J gene lost 5 bases, with 10 bases spanning the gap.

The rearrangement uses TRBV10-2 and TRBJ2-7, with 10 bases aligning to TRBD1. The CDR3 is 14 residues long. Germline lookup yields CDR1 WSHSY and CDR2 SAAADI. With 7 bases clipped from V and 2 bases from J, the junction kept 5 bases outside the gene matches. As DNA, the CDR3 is TGCGCCAGCATGGGAGGGACAGGGGCCTACGAGCAGTACTTC. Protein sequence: CASMGGTGAYEQYF.

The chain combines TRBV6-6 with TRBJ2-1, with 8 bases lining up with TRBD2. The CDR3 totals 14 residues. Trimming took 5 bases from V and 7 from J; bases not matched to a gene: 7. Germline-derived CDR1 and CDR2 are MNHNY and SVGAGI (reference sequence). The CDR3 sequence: CASSNGGAPNEQFF. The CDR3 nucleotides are TGTGCCAGCAGTAACGGGGGGGCCCCGAATGAGCAGTTCTTC.

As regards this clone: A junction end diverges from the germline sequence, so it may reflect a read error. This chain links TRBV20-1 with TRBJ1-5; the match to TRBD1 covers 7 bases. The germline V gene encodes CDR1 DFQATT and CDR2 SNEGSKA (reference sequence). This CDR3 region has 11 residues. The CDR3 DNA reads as TGCAGTGCTAGTCTCGTGACAGGGAGGTATTTT. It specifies CSASLVTGRYF.

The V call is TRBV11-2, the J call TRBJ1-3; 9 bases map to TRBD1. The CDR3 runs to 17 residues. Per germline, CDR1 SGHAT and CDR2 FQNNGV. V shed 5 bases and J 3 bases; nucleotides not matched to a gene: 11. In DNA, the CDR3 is TGTGCCAGCAGCCACGGGACAGGGAGCGGAGGTGGAAACACCATATATTTT. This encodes CASSHGTGSGGGNTIYF.

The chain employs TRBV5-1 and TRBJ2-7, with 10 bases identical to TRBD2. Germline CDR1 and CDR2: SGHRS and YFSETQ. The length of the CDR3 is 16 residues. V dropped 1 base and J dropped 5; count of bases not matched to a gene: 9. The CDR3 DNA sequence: TGCGCCAGCAGCTTGTTACCCAGCGGGAGGGCCCACGAGCAGTACTTC. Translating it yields CASSLLPSGRAHEQYF.

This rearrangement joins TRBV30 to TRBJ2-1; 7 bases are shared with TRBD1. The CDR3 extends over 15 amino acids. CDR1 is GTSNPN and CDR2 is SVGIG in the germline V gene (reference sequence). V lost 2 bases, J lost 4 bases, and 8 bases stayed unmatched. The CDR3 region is CAWSRKGQHYNEQFF. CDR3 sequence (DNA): TGTGCCTGGAGTAGAAAGGGACAGCATTACAATGAGCAGTTCTTC.

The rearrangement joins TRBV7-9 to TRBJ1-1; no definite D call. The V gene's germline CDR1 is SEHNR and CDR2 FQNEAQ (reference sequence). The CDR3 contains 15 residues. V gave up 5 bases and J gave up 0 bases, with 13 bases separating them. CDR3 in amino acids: CASSHRTVVNTEAFF. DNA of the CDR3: TGTGCCAGCAGCCATCGGACGGTAGTGAACACTGAAGCTTTCTTT.

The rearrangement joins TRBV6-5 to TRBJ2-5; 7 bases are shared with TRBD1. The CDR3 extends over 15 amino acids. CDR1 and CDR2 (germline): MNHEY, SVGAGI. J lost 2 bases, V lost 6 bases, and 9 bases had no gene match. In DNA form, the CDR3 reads TGTGCCAGCAGCCGATCGGGCAGGGGGCAAGAGACCCAGTACTTC. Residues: CASSRSGRGQETQYF.

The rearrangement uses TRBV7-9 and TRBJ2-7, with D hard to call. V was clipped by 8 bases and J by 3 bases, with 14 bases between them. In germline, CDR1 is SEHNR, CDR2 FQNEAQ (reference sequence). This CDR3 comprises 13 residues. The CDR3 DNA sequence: TGTGCCAGCGCTGTCTCCTTTGACTACGAGCAGTACTTC. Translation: CASAVSFDYEQYF.

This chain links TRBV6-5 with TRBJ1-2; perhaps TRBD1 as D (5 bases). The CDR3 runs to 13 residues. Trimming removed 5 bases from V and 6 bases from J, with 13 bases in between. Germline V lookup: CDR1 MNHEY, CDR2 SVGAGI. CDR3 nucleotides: TGTGCCAGCAGTGATCTTGGACACAATGGCTACACCTTC. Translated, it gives CASSDLGHNGYTF.

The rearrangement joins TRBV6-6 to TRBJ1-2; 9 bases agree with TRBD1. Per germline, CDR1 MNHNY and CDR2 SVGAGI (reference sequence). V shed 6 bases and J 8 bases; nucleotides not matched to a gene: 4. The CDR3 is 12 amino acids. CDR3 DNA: TGTGCCAGCAGCGGGACAGGGTACGGCTACACCTTC. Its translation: CASSGTGYGYTF.

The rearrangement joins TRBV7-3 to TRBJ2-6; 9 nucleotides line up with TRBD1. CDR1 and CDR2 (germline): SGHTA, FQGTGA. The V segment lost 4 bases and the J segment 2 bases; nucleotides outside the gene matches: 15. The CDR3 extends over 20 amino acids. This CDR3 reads CASSSTPGTGIFTGANVLTF. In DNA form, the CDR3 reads TGTGCCAGCAGCTCTACACCCGGGACAGGGATTTTTACTGGGGCCAACGTCCTGACTTTC.

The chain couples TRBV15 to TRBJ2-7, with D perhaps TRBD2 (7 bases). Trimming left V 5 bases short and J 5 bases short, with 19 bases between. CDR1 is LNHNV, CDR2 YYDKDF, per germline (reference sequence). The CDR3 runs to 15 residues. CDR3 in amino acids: CATSEDWGGRNEQYF. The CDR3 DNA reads TGTGCCACCAGCGAGGACTGGGGGGGGCGAAACGAGCAGTACTTC. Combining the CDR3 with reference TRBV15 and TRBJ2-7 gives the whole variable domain DAMVIQNPRYQVTQFGKPVTLSCSQTLNHNVMYWYQQKSSQAPKLLFHYYDKDFNNEADTPDNFQSRRPNTSFCFLDIRSPGLGDTAMYLCATSEDWGGRNEQYFGPGTRLTVT.

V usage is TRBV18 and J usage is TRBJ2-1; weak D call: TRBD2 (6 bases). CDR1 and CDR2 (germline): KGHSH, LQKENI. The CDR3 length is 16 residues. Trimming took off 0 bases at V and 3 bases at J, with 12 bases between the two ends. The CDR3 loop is CASSPPEGPNYNEQFF. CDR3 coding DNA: TGTGCCAGCTCACCACCGGAGGGGCCCAACTACAATGAGCAGTTCTTC.